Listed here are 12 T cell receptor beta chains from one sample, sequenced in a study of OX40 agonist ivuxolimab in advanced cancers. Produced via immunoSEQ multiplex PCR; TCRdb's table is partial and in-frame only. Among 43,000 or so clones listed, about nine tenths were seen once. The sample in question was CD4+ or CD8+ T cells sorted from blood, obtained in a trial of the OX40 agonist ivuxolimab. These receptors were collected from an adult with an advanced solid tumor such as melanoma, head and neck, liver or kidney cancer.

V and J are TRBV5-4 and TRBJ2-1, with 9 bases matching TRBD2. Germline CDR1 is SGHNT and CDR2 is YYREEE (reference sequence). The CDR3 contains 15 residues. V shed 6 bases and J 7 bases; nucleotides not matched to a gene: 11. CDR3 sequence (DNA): TGTGCCAGCAACTCCGGGACTAGCAGTAGGAATGAGCAGTTCTTC. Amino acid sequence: CASNSGTSSRNEQFF. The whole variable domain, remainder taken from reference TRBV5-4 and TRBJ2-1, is ETGVTQSPTHLIKTRGQQVTLRCSSQSGHNTVSWYQQALGQGPQFIFQYYREEENGRGNFPPRFSGLQFPNYSSELNVNALELDDSALYLCASNSGTSSRNEQFFGPGTRLTVL.

CDR3 nucleotides: TGCGCCAGCAGTCCGACGACAGGCAGCTCTGGGGCCAACGTCCTGACTTTC. As protein: CASSPTTGSSGANVLTF. The gene calls are TRBV5-1 and TRBJ2-6; D perhaps matches TRBD1 (6 bases). This CDR3 is 17 amino acids long. Trimming shortened V by 5 bases and J by 0 bases, and 15 bases separated the two germline ends. Germline CDR1 is SGHRS and CDR2 is YFSETQ.

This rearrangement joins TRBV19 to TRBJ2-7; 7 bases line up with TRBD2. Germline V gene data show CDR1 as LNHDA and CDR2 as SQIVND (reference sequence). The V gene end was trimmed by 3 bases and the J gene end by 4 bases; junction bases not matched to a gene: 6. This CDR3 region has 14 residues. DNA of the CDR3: TGTGCCAGTAGTATCCCGGGAGGCCCATACGAGCAGTACTTC. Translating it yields CASSIPGGPYEQYF.

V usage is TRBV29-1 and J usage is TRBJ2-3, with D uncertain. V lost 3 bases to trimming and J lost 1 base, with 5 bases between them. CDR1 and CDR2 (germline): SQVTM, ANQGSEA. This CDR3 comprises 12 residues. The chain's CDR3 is CSVDPGTDTQYF. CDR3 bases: TGCAGCGTTGATCCGGGCACAGATACGCAGTATTTT.

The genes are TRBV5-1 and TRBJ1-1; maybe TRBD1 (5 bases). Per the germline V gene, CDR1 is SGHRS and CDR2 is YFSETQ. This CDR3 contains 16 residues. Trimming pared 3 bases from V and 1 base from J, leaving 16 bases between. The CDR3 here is CASSWKGTSENTEAFF. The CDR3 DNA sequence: TGCGCCAGCAGCTGGAAAGGGACGTCAGAGAACACTGAAGCTTTCTTT.

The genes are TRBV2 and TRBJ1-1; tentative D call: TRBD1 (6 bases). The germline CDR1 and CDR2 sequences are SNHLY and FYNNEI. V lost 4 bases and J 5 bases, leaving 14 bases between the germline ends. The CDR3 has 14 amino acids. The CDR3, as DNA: TGTGCCAGCAGTGGGACAGCGAAAGGGACTGAAGCTTTCTTT. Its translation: CASSGTAKGTEAFF.

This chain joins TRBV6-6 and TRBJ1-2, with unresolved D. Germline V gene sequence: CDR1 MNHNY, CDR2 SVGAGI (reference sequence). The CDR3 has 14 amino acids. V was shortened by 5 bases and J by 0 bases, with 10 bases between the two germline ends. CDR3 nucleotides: TGTGCCAGCAGTAGTATGGCTCCTAACTATGGCTACACCTTC. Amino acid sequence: CASSSMAPNYGYTF.

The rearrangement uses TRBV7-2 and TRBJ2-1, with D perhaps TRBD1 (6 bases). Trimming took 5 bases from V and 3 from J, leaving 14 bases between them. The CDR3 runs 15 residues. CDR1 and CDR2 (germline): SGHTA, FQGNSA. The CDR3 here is CASSAPGHLYNEQFF. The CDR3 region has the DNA TGTGCCAGCAGCGCACCGGGACACCTCTACAATGAGCAGTTCTTC.

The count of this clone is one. CDR3 coding DNA: TGTGCCAGCAGCCAGACCCCCCCGGCGTCCTCCTATAATTCACCCCTCCACTTT. Translating it yields CASSQTPPASSYNSPLHF. This rearrangement joins TRBV4-2 to TRBJ1-6; D unclear. The germline gives CDR1 LGHNA, CDR2 YNFKEQ. The CDR3 spans 18 residues. Deletions cut 3 bases from V and 0 bases from J, with 15 bases between.

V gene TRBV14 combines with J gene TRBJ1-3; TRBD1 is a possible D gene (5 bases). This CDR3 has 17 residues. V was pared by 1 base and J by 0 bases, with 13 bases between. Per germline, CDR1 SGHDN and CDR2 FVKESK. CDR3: CASSQGTGTVSGNTIYF. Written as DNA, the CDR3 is TGTGCCAGCAGCCAAGGGACCGGGACGGTCTCTGGAAACACCATATATTTT.

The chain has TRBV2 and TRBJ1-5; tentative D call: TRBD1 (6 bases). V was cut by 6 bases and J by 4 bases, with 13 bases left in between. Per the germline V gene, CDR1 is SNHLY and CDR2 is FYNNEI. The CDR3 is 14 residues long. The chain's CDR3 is CASRERRGNQPQHF. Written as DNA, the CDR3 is TGTGCCAGCAGGGAACGAAGGGGGAATCAGCCCCAGCATTTT.

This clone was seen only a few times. The CDR3, as DNA: TGCAGTGCTATTTTAGCGGGACAGCTGTTCTTC. Its translation is CSAILAGQLFF. This chain connects TRBV20-1 to TRBJ2-1; possible D gene TRBD2, 8 bases. Germline V gives CDR1 DFQATT, CDR2 SNEGSKA (reference sequence). Trimming took 4 bases from V and 15 from J, leaving 16 bases between them. The CDR3 has 11 residues.